The clone carrying this T cell receptor beta chain was found many times. A single record per CDR3 protein comes from TCRdb applying MiXCR to the RT-PCR reads. Of approximately 720,000 distinct CDR3 sequences listed, about 14% are singletons. The CDR3 is 13 amino acids. Trimming took off 4 bases at V and 9 bases at J, with 14 bases between the two ends. This chain uses TRBV12-3 or TRBV12-4 with TRBJ2-3; D is ambiguous. Sequencing was carried out using memory CD4+ T cells from blood. The clonotype was recovered from a female donor in good health, serving as a healthy control. CDR3: CASSWNTQWTQYF. The CDR3 region has the DNA TGTGCCAGCAGTTGGAATACCCAGTGGACGCAGTATTTT.